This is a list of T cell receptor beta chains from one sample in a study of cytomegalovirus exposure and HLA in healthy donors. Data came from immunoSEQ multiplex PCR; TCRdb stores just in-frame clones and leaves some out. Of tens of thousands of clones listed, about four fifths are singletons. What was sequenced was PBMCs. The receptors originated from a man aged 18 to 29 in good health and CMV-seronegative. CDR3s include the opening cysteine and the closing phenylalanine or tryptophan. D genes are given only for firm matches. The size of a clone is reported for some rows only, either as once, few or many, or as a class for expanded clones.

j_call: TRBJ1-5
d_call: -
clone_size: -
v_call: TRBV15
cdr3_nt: TGTGCCACCAGCACAGATCTGGGGGCTGGTCAGCCCCAGCATTTT
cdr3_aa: CATSTDLGAGQPQHF

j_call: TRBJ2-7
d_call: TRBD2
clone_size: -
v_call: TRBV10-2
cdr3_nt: TGCGCCAGCAGTGAGCAGCGGGGCTACGAGCAGTACTTC
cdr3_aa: CASSEQRGYEQYF

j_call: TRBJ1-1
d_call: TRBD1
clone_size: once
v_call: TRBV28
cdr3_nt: TGTGCCACCATAAACAGGGGTCTCACTGAAGCTTTCTTT
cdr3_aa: CATINRGLTEAFF

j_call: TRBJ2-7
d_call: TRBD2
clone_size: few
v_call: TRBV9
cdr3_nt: TGTGCCAGCAGCGTAGTAGGCGGGAGATCCGACGAGCAGTACTTC
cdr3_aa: CASSVVGGRSDEQYF

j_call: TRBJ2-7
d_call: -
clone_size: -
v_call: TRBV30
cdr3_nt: TGTGCCTGGAGTGTAAACAGGGCCTACGAGCAGTACTTC
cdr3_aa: CAWSVNRAYEQYF

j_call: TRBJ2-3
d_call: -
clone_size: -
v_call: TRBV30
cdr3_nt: TGTGCCTGGAGTATCCGAGGGGGTACAGATACGCAGTATTTT
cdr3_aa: CAWSIRGGTDTQYF

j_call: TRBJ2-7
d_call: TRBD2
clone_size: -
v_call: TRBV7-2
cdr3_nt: TGTGCCAGCAGCTACCTAGACCGGGACTACTACTTC
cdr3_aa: CASSYLDRDYYF

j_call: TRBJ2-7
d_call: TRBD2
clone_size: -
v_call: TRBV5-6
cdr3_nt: TGTGCCAGCAGCGGGCCACTAGCGCGGTACGAGCAGTACTTC
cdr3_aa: CASSGPLARYEQYF

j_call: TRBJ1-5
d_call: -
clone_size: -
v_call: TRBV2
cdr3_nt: TGTGCCAGCAGGGCAGGGGAATTGCAAGATCAGCCCCAGCATTTT
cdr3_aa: CASRAGELQDQPQHF

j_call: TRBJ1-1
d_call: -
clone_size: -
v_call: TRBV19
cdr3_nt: TGTGCCAGTAGTATAAGAGTCCCTCTTGAAGCTTTCTTT
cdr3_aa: CASSIRVPLEAFF

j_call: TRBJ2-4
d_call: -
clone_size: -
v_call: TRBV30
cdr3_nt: TGTGCCTGGAGTGCGTCCCCAGCCAAAAACATTCAGTACTTC
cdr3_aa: CAWSASPAKNIQYF

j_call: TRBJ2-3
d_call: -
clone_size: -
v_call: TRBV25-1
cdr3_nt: TGTGCCAGCAGTGTAAGTGATGGGGGCAAGTTCAGCACAGATACGCAGTATTTT
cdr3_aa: CASSVSDGGKFSTDTQYF

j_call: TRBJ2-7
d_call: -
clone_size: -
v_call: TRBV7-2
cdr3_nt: TGTGCCAGCAGCTTCGGACAGAGAACCTACGAGCAGTACTTC
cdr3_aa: CASSFGQRTYEQYF

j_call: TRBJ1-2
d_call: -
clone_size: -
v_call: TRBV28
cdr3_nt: TGTGCCAGCAGTTTGCAGGGAACTTATGGCTACACCTTC
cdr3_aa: CASSLQGTYGYTF

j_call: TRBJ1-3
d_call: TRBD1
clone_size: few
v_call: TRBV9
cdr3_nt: TGTGCCAGCAGCCACCACCTAGGACAGGGGTCAAACCTACGGAGCTCTGGAAACACCATATATTTT
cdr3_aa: CASSHHLGQGSNLRSSGNTIYF

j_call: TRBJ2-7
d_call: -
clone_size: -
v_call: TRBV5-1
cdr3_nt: TGCGCCAGCAGCTCGGCACAGAGCTCCTACGAGCAGTACTTC
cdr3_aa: CASSSAQSSYEQYF

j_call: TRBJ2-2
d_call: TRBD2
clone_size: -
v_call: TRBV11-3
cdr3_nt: TGTGCCAGCAGCTCGGGACTAGCGGGGAACACCGGGGAGCTGTTTTTT
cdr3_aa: CASSSGLAGNTGELFF

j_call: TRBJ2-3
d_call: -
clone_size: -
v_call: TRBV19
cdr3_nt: TGTGCCAGTAGCAACCTAGGTTCTGATACGCAGTATTTT
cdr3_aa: CASSNLGSDTQYF

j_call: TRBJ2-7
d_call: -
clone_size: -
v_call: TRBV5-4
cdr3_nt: TGTGCCAGCAGCCCGGGTGGTCAGCGGTCCTACGAGCAGTACTTC
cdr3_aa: CASSPGGQRSYEQYF

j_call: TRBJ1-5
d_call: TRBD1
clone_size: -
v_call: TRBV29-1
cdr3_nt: TGCAGCGTGCGGACAGGATCCCAGCCCCAGCATTTT
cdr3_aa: CSVRTGSQPQHF

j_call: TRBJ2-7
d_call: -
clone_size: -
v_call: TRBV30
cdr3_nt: TGTGCCTGGAGTGTCCTGAGGGTGGGCCCCGAGCAGTACTTC
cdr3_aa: CAWSVLRVGPEQYF

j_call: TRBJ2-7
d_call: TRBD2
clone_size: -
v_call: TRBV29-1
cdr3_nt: TGCAGCGTTGTAGCTCTAGCGGGAGCGTCCTACGAGCAGTACTTC
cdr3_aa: CSVVALAGASYEQYF

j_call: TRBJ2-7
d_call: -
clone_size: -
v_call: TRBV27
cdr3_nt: TGTGCCAGCAGTTTATCGATCGGAGGCTCCTACGAGCAGTACTTC
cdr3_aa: CASSLSIGGSYEQYF

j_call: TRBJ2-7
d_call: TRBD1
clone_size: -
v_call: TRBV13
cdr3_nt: TGTGCCAGCAGCTCTTATAGGACAGGGGAGAAATACGAGCAGTACTTC
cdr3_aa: CASSSYRTGEKYEQYF

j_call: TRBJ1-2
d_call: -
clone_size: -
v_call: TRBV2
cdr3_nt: TGTGCCATCCAGACCCGGGGAGGGGACTCCTATGGCTACACCTTC
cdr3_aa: CAIQTRGGDSYGYTF

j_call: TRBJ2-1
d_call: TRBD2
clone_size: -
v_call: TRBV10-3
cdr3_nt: TGTGCCATCAGTGATTCGGTAGCGGGACTTTACAATGAGCAGTTCTTC
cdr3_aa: CAISDSVAGLYNEQFF

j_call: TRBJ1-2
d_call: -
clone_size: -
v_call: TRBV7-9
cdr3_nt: TGTGCCAGCAGCCCCGGCGGGGGACCGGGCTACACCTTC
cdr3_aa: CASSPGGGPGYTF